These 21 T cell receptor beta chains were all obtained from the same sample, sequenced in a study of neurological immune-mediated disorders. MiXCR was run by TCRdb on the 5' RACE reads, yielding one entry per CDR3 protein. In the table there are about 120,000 distinct CDR3 sequences, roughly 3.2% of which are singletons. Sequenced sample: PBMCs. The origin of the receptors is a woman aged 25 to 39 with multiple sclerosis.

A note on this clonotype: One base away lies a much larger clone, so this may be a sequencing read error. The chain uses TRBV20-1 and TRBJ2-6; D ambiguous. The CDR3 is made up of 16 amino acids. Germline lookup yields CDR1 DFQATT and CDR2 SNEGSKA (reference sequence). The CDR3 sequence is CSARDGHSSGDNVLTF. The CDR3 DNA reads TGCAGTGCTAGAGATGGGCATAGCTCTGGGGACAACGTCCTGACTTTC.

This clonotype was observed at least ten times. CDR3: CASSQDWANTEAFF. For the CDR3, the DNA is TGCGCCAGCAGCCAAGATTGGGCGAACACTGAAGCTTTCTTT. The chain carries TRBV4-3 and TRBJ1-1; D not certain. Deletions cut 0 bases from V and 1 base from J, with 6 bases between. The CDR3 covers 14 residues. Germline-derived CDR1 and CDR2 are LGHNA and YSLEER.

This clonotype was recorded at least ten times. The chain joins TRBV20-1 to TRBJ2-3; D is ambiguous. Trimming left V 6 bases short and J 2 bases short, with 15 bases between. There are 14 residues in the CDR3. Germline assignment: CDR1 DFQATT and CDR2 SNEGSKA (reference sequence). CDR3 sequence reads: CSAEIGSPTDTQYF. The DNA of the CDR3 is TGCAGTGCAGAAATCGGGTCCCCCACAGATACGCAGTATTTT.

This clonotype was seen many times. The chain joins TRBV5-1 to TRBJ2-2; D unresolved. The CDR3 consists of 14 residues. Per germline, CDR1 SGHRS and CDR2 YFSETQ. The V and J ends lost 2 bases and 1 base respectively, with 6 bases between them. The CDR3 sequence is CASSFDRNTGELFF. The CDR3 region has the DNA TGCGCCAGCAGCTTCGACCGGAACACCGGGGAGCTGTTTTTT.

This clonotype has a count of ten or more. This chain connects TRBV20-1 to TRBJ2-7; D may be TRBD1 or TRBD2 (5 bases each). The CDR3 is 14 residues long. In germline, CDR1 is DFQATT, CDR2 SNEGSKA (reference sequence). V was trimmed by 6 bases and J by 0 bases, leaving 15 bases between them. This CDR3 is CSAAGTGNSYEQYF. CDR3 nucleotides: TGCAGTGCGGCCGGGACCGGGAACTCCTACGAGCAGTACTTC.

This clonotype was counted ten times or more. The rearrangement uses TRBV5-1 and TRBJ2-3; D is undetermined. The CDR3 contains 14 residues. V lost 6 bases and J 0 bases, leaving 11 bases between the germline ends. Germline CDR1 reads SGHRS; CDR2 reads YFSETQ. The CDR3 loop is CASTPMTSTDTQYF. CDR3 sequence (DNA): TGCGCCAGCACCCCAATGACCAGCACAGATACGCAGTATTTT. The whole variable domain, remainder taken from reference TRBV5-1 and TRBJ2-3, is KAGVTQTPRYLIKTRGQQVTLSCSPISGHRSVSWYQQTPGQGLQFLFEYFSETQRNKGNFPGRFSGRQFSNSRSEMNVSTLELGDSALYLCASTPMTSTDTQYFGPGTRLTVL.

Comment on this clonotype: A read error is possible here, since a much larger clone lies one base away. Without the conserved terminal phenylalanine or tryptophan, this CDR3 likely stems from a read error. This rearrangement joins TRBV19 to TRBJ1-1; a weak D match, TRBD1 (5 bases). CDR1 LNHDA and CDR2 SQIVND come from the germline V gene (reference sequence). The CDR3 runs to 13 residues. The germline V and J ends were trimmed by 11 bases and 2 bases, with 15 bases remaining between them. The CDR3 bases are TGTGCCGCGGGGCGGCGGATTAACACTGAAGCTTTCTGT. Translated, it gives CAAGRRINTEAFC.

This clonotype was found many times. The J gene is TRBJ2-1, the V gene TRBV20-1, with 10 bases that match TRBD2. J gave up 3 bases and V 7 bases, and 6 bases lay outside the gene matches. Per the germline V gene, CDR1 is DFQATT and CDR2 is SNEGSKA (reference sequence). The CDR3 has 14 residues. The CDR3 DNA follows: TGCAGTGTTAACGGACTAGCGGACTACAATGAGCAGTTCTTC. Its protein is CSVNGLADYNEQFF.

As regards this clonotype: This may be a read error: a much more frequent sequence differs by one nucleotide. The V and J genes are TRBV12-3 or TRBV12-4 and TRBJ2-1; 9 nucleotides match TRBD1. The CDR3 runs 12 residues. CDR3 in DNA: TGTGACAGCAGTTTTGGGACAGGGAGGGCGTTCTTC. The encoded protein is CDSSFGTGRAFF.

This clonotype was picked up many times. The chain joins TRBV5-5 to TRBJ2-7, with no clear D. CDR1 and CDR2 from the germline V gene are SGHKS and YYEKEE (reference sequence). V gave up 0 bases and J gave up 0 bases, with 10 bases separating them. The CDR3 runs 15 residues. The CDR3 DNA reads TGTGCCAGCAGCTTGGGACCAGGCTTCTCCTACGAGCAGTACTTC. It is translated as CASSLGPGFSYEQYF.

This clonotype occurred many times. This chain links TRBV27 with TRBJ1-1; 9 nucleotides match TRBD1. CDR1 and CDR2 from the germline V gene are MNHEY and SMNVEV (reference sequence). The CDR3 sequence is 16 residues long. The V gene end was trimmed by 0 bases and the J gene end by 4 bases; junction bases not matched to a gene: 6. DNA of the CDR3: TGTGCCAGCAGTTTATCGTACAGGGGGCAAAGCACTGAAGCTTTCTTT. Encoded protein: CASSLSYRGQSTEAFF.

The chain's CDR3 is CASSPREYETQYF. The CDR3 nucleotides are TGTGCCAGCAGCCCGCGGGAGTACGAGACCCAGTACTTC. This chain links TRBV7-9 with TRBJ2-5; 7 positions agree with TRBD2. Germline V CDR1 and CDR2: SEHNR, FQNEAQ (reference sequence). J lost 5 bases, V lost 5 bases, and 5 bases had no gene match. CDR3 length: 13 residues. The variable domain in full, completed from reference TRBV7-9 and TRBJ2-5, reads DTGVSQNPRHKITKRGQNVTFRCDPISEHNRLYWYRQTLGQGPEFLTYFQNEAQLEKSRLLSDRFSAERPKGSFSTLEIQRTEQGDSAMYLCASSPREYETQYFGPGTRLLVL.

The CDR3 loop reads CASRPGGYKDTQYF. CDR3 DNA sequence: TGTGCCAGCAGACCAGGAGGGTACAAAGATACGCAGTATTTT. The chain uses TRBV7-2 and TRBJ2-3; a weak D match, TRBD2 (6 bases). V was clipped by 6 bases and J by 5 bases, with 15 bases between them. Germline V gene data show CDR1 as SGHTA and CDR2 as FQGNSA. This CDR3 is 14 amino acids long.

This clonotype was counted at least ten times. This chain joins TRBV20-1 and TRBJ2-2; tentative D call: TRBD2 (6 bases). V lost 7 bases, J lost 5 bases, and 11 bases lay in between. This CDR3 contains 12 residues. Germline V gene data show CDR1 as DFQATT and CDR2 as SNEGSKA (reference sequence). The CDR3 spells CSVEGVTGELFF. CDR3 in DNA: TGCAGTGTGGAGGGTGTGACCGGGGAGCTGTTTTTT.

This clonotype has ten or more counts. V usage is TRBV6-1 and J usage is TRBJ2-7; 7 nucleotides align to TRBD2. Germline CDR1 and CDR2: MNHNS and SASEGT. This CDR3 is 13 amino acids long. Trimming removed 7 bases from V and 2 bases from J; junction bases left unmatched: 5. As DNA, the CDR3 is TGTGCCAGCATCGGGGGGACTCCCTACGAGCAGTACTTC. It is translated as CASIGGTPYEQYF.

V usage is TRBV7-2 and J usage is TRBJ2-2; D remains ambiguous. This CDR3 region has 14 residues. In germline, CDR1 is SGHTA, CDR2 FQGNSA. Trimming cost V 2 bases and J 6 bases, with 10 bases left between them. Here the CDR3 reads CASSLWVGAGELFF. Here the CDR3 DNA reads TGTGCCAGCAGCTTATGGGTTGGGGCCGGGGAGCTGTTTTTT. The whole variable domain, filled in from reference TRBV7-2 and TRBJ2-2, reads GAGVSQSPSNKVTEKGKDVELRCDPISGHTALYWYRQSLGQGLEFLIYFQGNSAPDKSGLPSDRFSAERTGGSVSTLTIQRTQQEDSAVYLCASSLWVGAGELFFGEGSRLTVL.

This clonotype was observed many times. The chain carries TRBV5-8 and TRBJ1-5; the D gene is possibly TRBD1 (6 bases). Germline-derived CDR1 and CDR2 are SGHTS and YDEGEE. The CDR3 has 15 residues. The ends were cut back, 0 bases at V and 0 bases at J, with 7 bases in the middle. The CDR3 DNA is TGTGCCAGCAGCTTGGGGGACATTAGCAATCAGCCCCAGCATTTT. This gives the protein CASSLGDISNQPQHF.

This chain connects TRBV7-2 to TRBJ1-2; D is possibly TRBD1 (5 bases). Between the trimmed V and J ends, which lost 0 bases and 8 bases, there was a span of 16 bases. Germline loops: CDR1 SGHTA, CDR2 FQGNSA. This CDR3 has 15 amino acids. In DNA form, the CDR3 reads TGTGCCAGCAGCTTAGCCCTGGGGGGGGGGGACGGCTACACCTTC. Protein product: CASSLALGGGDGYTF. The full variable domain, completed using reference TRBV7-2 and TRBJ1-2, is GAGVSQSPSNKVTEKGKDVELRCDPISGHTALYWYRQSLGQGLEFLIYFQGNSAPDKSGLPSDRFSAERTGGSVSTLTIQRTQQEDSAVYLCASSLALGGGDGYTFGSGTRLTVV.

This clonotype was observed at least ten times. The genes are TRBV20-1 and TRBJ1-1; 7 bases agree with TRBD1. Germline CDR1 reads DFQATT; CDR2 reads SNEGSKA (reference sequence). With V trimmed by 3 bases and J by 1 base, 5 bases remained unmatched. The length of the CDR3 is 14 residues. The CDR3 here is CSARVPGGNTEAFF. For the CDR3, the DNA is TGCAGTGCTAGGGTTCCAGGGGGGAACACTGAAGCTTTCTTT.

In its sample, this clonotype was seen many times. The chain is built from TRBV7-2 and TRBJ1-6, with D maybe TRBD1 (6 bases). Per germline, CDR1 SGHTA and CDR2 FQGNSA. The CDR3 is 14 amino acids. Trimming left V 6 bases short and J 9 bases short, with 15 bases between. CDR3 in DNA: TGTGCCAGCAGACCAACAGGGTCCAGTTCACCCCTCCACTTT. Translating it yields CASRPTGSSSPLHF.

In its sample, this clonotype was seen a few times. The genes are TRBV30 and TRBJ2-7, with TRBD1 as a possible D gene (5 bases). Trimming stripped 3 bases from V and 3 bases from J, with 21 bases between. The CDR3 is 16 residues long. The germline CDR1 and CDR2 sequences are GTSNPN and SVGIG (reference sequence). The CDR3 protein is CAWRVPTGMGYYEQYF. CDR3 coding DNA: TGTGCCTGGAGGGTCCCAACAGGAATGGGGTACTACGAGCAGTACTTC.